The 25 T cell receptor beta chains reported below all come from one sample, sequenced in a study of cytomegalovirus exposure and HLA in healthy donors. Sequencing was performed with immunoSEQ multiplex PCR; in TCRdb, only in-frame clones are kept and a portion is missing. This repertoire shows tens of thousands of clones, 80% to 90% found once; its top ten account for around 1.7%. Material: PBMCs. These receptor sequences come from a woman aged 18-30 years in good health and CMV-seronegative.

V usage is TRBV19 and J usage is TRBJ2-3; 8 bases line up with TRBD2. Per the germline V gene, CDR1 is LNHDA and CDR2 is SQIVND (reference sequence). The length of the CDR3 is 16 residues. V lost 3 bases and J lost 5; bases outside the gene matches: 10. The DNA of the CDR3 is TGTGCCAGTAGTATCAAGTGGCGGGAGGCGGGAGATACGCAGTATTTT. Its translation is CASSIKWREAGDTQYF.

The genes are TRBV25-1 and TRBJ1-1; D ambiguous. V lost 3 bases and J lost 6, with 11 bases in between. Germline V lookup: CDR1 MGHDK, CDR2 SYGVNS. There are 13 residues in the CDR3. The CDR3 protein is CASSEGGRPEAFF. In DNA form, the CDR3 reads TGTGCCAGCAGTGAGGGAGGTCGGCCTGAAGCTTTCTTT.

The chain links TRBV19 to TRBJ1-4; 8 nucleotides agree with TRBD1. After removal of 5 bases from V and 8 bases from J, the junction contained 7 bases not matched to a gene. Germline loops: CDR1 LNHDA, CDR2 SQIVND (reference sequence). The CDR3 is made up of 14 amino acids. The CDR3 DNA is TGTGCCAGTAGTGTGACAGGGGAGGGGGAAAAACTGTTTTTT. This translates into CASSVTGEGEKLFF.

CDR3 nucleotide sequence: TGTGCCAGCAGCTTAAACGTGCAGACTGAAGCTTTCTTT. Its translation is CASSLNVQTEAFF. The chain joins TRBV7-3 to TRBJ1-1; the D is unclear. The length of the CDR3 is 13 residues. Trimming took 1 base from V and 5 from J, leaving 8 bases between them. Germline V gene lookup returns CDR1 SGHTA and CDR2 FQGTGA.

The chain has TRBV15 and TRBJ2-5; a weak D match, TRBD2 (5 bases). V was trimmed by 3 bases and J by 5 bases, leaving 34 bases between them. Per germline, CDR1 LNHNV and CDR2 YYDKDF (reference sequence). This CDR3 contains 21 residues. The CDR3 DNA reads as TGTGCCACCAGCAGGCACCCCGAAACCCACAGAAGCGGCCCCTACAAGGAGACCCAGTACTTC. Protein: CATSRHPETHRSGPYKETQYF. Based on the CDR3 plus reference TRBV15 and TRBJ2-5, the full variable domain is DAMVIQNPRYQVTQFGKPVTLSCSQTLNHNVMYWYQQKSSQAPKLLFHYYDKDFNNEADTPDNFQSRRPNTSFCFLDIRSPGLGDTAMYLCATSRHPETHRSGPYKETQYFGPGTRLLVL.

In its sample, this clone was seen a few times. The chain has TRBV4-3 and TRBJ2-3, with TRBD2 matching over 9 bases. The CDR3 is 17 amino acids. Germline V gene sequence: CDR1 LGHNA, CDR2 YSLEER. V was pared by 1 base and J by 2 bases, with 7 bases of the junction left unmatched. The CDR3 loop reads CASSQVALAGTTDTQYF. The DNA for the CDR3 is TGCGCCAGCAGCCAAGTGGCCCTAGCGGGGACCACAGATACGCAGTATTTT.

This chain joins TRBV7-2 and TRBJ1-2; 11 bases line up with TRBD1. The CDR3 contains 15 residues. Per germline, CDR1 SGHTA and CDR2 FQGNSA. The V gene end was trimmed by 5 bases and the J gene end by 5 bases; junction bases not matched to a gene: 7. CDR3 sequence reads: CASSLGQGARYGYTF. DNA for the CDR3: TGTGCCAGCAGCCTTGGACAGGGGGCTCGGTATGGCTACACCTTC.

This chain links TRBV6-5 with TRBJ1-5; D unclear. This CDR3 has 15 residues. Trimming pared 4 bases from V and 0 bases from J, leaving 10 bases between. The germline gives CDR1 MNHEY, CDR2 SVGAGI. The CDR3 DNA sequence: TGTGCCAGCAGTTTATATCCCCTTAGCAATCAGCCCCAGCATTTT. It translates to CASSLYPLSNQPQHF.

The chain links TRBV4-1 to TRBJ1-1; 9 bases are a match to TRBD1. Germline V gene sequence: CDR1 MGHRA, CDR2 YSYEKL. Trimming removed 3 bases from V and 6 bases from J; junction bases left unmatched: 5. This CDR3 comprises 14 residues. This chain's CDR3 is CASSQWTGAPEAFF. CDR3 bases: TGCGCCAGCAGCCAGTGGACAGGGGCCCCTGAAGCTTTCTTT.

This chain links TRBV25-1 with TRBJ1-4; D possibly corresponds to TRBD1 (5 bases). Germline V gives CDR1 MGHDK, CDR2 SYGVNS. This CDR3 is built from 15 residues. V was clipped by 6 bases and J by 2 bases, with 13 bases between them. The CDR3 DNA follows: TGTGCCAGCAGAGGGACTCCGCCGACTAATGAAAAACTGTTTTTT. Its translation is CASRGTPPTNEKLFF.

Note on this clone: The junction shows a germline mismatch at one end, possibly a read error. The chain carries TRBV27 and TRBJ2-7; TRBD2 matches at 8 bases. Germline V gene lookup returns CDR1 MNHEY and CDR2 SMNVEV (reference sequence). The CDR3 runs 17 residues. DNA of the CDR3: TGTACCAGCAGCCCGATCCCCATAGCGGGAATAACCTACGAGCAGTACTTC. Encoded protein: CTSSPIPIAGITYEQYF.

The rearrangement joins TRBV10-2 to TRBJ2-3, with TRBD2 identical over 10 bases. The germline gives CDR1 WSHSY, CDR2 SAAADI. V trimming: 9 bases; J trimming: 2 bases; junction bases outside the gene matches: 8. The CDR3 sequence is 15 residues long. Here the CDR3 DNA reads TGCGCCAGTTCATTACTAGCGGGGATCACAGATACGCAGTATTTT. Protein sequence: CASSLLAGITDTQYF.

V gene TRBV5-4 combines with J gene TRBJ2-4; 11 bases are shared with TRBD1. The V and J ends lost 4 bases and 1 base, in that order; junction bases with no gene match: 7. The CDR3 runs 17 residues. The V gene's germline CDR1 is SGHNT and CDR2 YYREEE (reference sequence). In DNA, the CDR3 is TGTGCCAGCAGCCAGACCGGACAGGGGGCGGCCAAAAACATTCAGTACTTC. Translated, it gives CASSQTGQGAAKNIQYF.

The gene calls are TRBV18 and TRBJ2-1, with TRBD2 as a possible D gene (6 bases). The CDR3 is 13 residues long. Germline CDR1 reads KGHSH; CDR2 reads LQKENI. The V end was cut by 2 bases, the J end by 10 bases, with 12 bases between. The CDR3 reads CASSPGLASEQFF. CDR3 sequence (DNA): TGTGCCAGCTCACCAGGGCTAGCGAGCGAGCAGTTCTTC.

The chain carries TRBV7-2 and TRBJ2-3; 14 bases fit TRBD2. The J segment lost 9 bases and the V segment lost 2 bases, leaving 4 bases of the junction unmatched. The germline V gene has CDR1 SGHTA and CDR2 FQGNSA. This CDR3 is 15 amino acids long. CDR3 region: CASSLSGLAGETQYF. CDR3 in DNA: TGTGCCAGCAGCTTATCGGGACTAGCGGGGGAAACGCAGTATTTT. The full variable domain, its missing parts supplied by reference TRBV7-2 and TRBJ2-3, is GAGVSQSPSNKVTEKGKDVELRCDPISGHTALYWYRQSLGQGLEFLIYFQGNSAPDKSGLPSDRFSAERTGGSVSTLTIQRTQQEDSAVYLCASSLSGLAGETQYFGPGTRLTVL.

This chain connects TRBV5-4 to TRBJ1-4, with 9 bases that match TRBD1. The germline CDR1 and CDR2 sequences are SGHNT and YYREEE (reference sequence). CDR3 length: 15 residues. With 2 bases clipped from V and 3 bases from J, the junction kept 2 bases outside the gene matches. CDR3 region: CASSLQGASNEKLFF. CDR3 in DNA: TGTGCCAGCAGCTTACAGGGGGCTTCTAATGAAAAACTGTTTTTT.

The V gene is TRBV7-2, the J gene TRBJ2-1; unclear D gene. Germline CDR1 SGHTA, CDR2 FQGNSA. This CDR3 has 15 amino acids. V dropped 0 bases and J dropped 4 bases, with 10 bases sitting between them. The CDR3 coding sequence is TGTGCCAGCAGCTTAGCCTCCACAGATTACAATGAGCAGTTCTTC. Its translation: CASSLASTDYNEQFF. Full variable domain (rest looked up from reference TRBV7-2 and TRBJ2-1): GAGVSQSPSNKVTEKGKDVELRCDPISGHTALYWYRQSLGQGLEFLIYFQGNSAPDKSGLPSDRFSAERTGGSVSTLTIQRTQQEDSAVYLCASSLASTDYNEQFFGPGTRLTVL.

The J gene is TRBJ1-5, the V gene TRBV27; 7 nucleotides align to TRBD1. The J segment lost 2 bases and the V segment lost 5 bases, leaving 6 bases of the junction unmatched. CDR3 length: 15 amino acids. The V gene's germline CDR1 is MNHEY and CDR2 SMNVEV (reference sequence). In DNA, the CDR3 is TGTGCCAGCAGTCCATACAGGGGCGGCAATCAGCCCCAGCATTTT. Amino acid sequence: CASSPYRGGNQPQHF.

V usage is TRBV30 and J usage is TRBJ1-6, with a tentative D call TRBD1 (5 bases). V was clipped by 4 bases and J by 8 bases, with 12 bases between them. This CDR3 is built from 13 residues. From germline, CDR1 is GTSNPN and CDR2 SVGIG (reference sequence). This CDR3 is CAWTKGLHSPLHF. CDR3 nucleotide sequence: TGTGCCTGGACCAAGGGGCTTCATTCACCCCTCCACTTT.

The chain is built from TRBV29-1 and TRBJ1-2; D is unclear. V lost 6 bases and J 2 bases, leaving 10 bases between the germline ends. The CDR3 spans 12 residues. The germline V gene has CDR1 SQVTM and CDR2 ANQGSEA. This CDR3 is CSVLTGNYGYTF. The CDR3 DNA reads TGCAGCGTACTGACGGGGAACTATGGCTACACCTTC.

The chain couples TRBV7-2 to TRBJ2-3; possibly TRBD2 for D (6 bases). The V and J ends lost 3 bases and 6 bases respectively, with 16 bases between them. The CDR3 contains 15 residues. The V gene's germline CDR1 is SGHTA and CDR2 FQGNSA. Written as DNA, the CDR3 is TGTGCCAGCAGCTTGCGGGGCGAGCGGGTGGATACGCAGTATTTT. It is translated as CASSLRGERVDTQYF.

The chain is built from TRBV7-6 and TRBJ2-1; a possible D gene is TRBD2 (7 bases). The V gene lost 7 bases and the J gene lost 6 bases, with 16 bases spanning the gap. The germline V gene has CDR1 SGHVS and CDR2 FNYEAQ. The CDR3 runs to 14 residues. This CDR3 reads CASNDGGPINEQFF. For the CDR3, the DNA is TGTGCCAGCAACGACGGGGGGCCAATCAATGAGCAGTTCTTC.

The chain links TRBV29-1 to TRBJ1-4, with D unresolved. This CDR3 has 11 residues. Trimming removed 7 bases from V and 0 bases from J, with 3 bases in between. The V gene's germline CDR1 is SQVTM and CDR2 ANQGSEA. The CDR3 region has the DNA TGCAGCGCGGCAACTAATGAAAAACTGTTTTTT. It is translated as CSAATNEKLFF.

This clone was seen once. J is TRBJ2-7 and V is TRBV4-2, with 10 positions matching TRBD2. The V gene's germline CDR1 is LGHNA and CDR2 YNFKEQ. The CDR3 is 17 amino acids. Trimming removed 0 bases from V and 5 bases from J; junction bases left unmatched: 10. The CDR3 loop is CASSQEASGGFRNEQYF. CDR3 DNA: TGTGCCAGCAGCCAAGAGGCTAGCGGGGGTTTTCGGAACGAGCAGTACTTC.

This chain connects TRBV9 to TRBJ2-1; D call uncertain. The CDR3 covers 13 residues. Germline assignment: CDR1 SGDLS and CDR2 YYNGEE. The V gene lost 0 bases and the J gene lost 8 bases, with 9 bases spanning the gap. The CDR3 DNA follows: TGTGCCAGCAGCGTAGCCCGACTGGATGAGCAGTTCTTC. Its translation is CASSVARLDEQFF.